This TCR beta chain was observed in a study of human T cells and chemical hapten exposure. Time point specified: patch test 2, 6 weeks after DPC sensitization. Treatment meaning: therapeutic diphenylcyclopropenone sensitization with weekly scalp DPC. It was unfractionated whole blood from which total RNA was extracted. TCRdb analysed the RACE reads with MiXCR anew, one entry per CDR3 protein. The data show 75,000 to 90,000 distinct CDR3 sequences, with 8.5% to 12% seen just once and 5% held by the top ten. Only a few counts were recorded for this clonotype. This material consisted of whole blood, taken in connection with sensitization to the hapten diphenylcyclopropenone (DPC). The TCR was taken from a woman in her forties or fifties with alopecia areata. Some clones in this sample may be carry-over from other donors' samples.

The CDR3 sequence: CASSPETRDEKLFF. CDR3 nucleotide sequence: TGTGCCAGCAGCCCAGAGACACGTGACGAAAAACTGTTTTTT. The V and J genes are TRBV7-2 and TRBJ1-4; D is undetermined. The CDR3 is 14 amino acids. The germline gives CDR1 SGHTA, CDR2 FQGNSA. Between the trimmed V and J ends, which lost 5 bases and 8 bases, there was a span of 15 bases.